This is a list of T cell receptor beta chains from one sample in a study of T-cell memory formation after mild COVID-19. TCRdb reanalysed the 5' RACE reads using MiXCR and keeps one entry per CDR3 protein. In the table there are more than 300,000 distinct CDR3 sequences, roughly 19% of which are singletons. The sample taken for sequencing was PBMCs or a T cell subset sorted from them (not recorded which). The source is a man aged 18-30 years who had mild COVID-19 (a few samples of this study predate the infection). Cell type and time point are not known. CDR3s include the opening cysteine and the closing phenylalanine or tryptophan. D genes are given only for firm matches. Clone size is stated in some rows and not others, as once, few, many or a class when expanded.

V gene	J gene	clone size	D gene	CDR3 DNA	CDR3 protein
TRBV4-1	TRBJ1-3	few	NA	TGCGCCAGCAGCCTGGGCGCCTACTCTGGAAACACCATATATTTT	CASSLGAYSGNTIYF
TRBV7-2	TRBJ1-3	few	NA	TGTGCCAGCAGCTCAGGACATTACTCTGGAAACACCATATATTTT	CASSSGHYSGNTIYF
TRBV7-8	TRBJ1-1	NA	NA	TGTGCCAGCAGGATGTGGGGGGTCGGGCCTGAAGCTTTCTTT	CASRMWGVGPEAFF
TRBV7-2	TRBJ1-1	NA	NA	TGTGCCAGCAGCTTACACGGGGGCCTGAACAGCGGAGCTTTCTTT	CASSLHGGLNSGAFF
TRBV5-1	TRBJ2-3	NA	NA	TGCGCCAGCAGCTTGGCAGGTTGGGTCACAGATACGCAGTATTTT	CASSLAGWVTDTQYF
TRBV7-2	TRBJ2-1	few	NA	TGTGCCAGCAGCCGGACTTGGGGCAATGAGCAGTTCTTC	CASSRTWGNEQFF
TRBV20-1	TRBJ1-1	few	NA	TGCAGTGCTAGGGGTGGGCAGATGAACACTGAAGCTTTCTTT	CSARGGQMNTEAFF
TRBV20-1	TRBJ1-2	NA	NA	TGCAGTGCTAACCGGGACGGCCCTGGCTATGGCTACACCTTC	CSANRDGPGYGYTF
TRBV6-5	TRBJ1-1	few	NA	TGTGCCAGCAGTTACCGCCGCCGCCAGGGGCTGAACACTGAAGCTTTCTTT	CASSYRRRQGLNTEAFF
TRBV24-1	TRBJ2-3	many	NA	TGTGCCACCAGTGGCCCCCCATCGGGGACAGATACGCAGTATTTT	CATSGPPSGTDTQYF
TRBV2	TRBJ1-2	few	NA	TGTGCCAGCAGGGGACGAGCTGTTGGCTACACCTTC	CASRGRAVGYTF
TRBV21-1	TRBJ2-1	NA	NA	TGTGCCAGCAGCGGACCAGGGGACACCAATGAGCAGTTCTTC	CASSGPGDTNEQFF
TRBV7-8	TRBJ2-1	NA	NA	TGTGCCAGCAGCTTAGTAGGAGAGGAGCAGTTCTTC	CASSLVGEEQFF
TRBV18	TRBJ1-2	NA	NA	TGTGACAGCTCACCAGGAACAGGGAATTTCGGTCACTATGGCTACACCTTC	CDSSPGTGNFGHYGYTF
TRBV28	TRBJ1-5	few	NA	TGTGCCAGCATCCGTTTTGGAGGCAATCAGCCCCAGCATTTT	CASIRFGGNQPQHF
TRBV5-1	TRBJ2-3	NA	NA	TGCGCCAGCAGCATACAGGGAGGGGGCACAGATACGCAGTATTTT	CASSIQGGGTDTQYF
TRBV6-6	TRBJ2-3	NA	NA	TGTGCCAGCAAGGGTCAGCCAGATACGCAGTATTTT	CASKGQPDTQYF
TRBV6-4	TRBJ2-1	many	NA	TGTGCCAGCAGTGACAGCTCCTACAATGAGCAGTTCTTC	CASSDSSYNEQFF
TRBV7-3	TRBJ2-3	NA	TRBD2	TGTGCCAGCAGCTCACGACTAGCGGGGACCACAGATACGCAGTATTTT	CASSSRLAGTTDTQYF
TRBV6-2/TRBV6-3	TRBJ2-7	NA	NA	TGTGCCAGCAGGAACCTAAAGGTCACCTACGAGCAGTACTTC	CASRNLKVTYEQYF
TRBV4-1	TRBJ2-7	NA	TRBD2	TGCGCCAGCAGCCAAGAAGCGGGGGGTTTTCAGTACGAGCAGTACTTC	CASSQEAGGFQYEQYF
TRBV27	TRBJ1-3	NA	NA	TGTGCCAGCAGTCCTCCTCCGGGACTTATCCGAAACACCATATATTTT	CASSPPPGLIRNTIYF
TRBV25-1	TRBJ1-4	NA	TRBD1	TGTGCCAGCAGTGATCCGGGACAGGGGGCTAATGAAAAACTGTTTTTT	CASSDPGQGANEKLFF
TRBV6-6	TRBJ2-5	NA	TRBD2	TGTGCCAGCAGTTACGGGACTAGCGGGTGGGGGGCAACCCAGTACTTC	CASSYGTSGWGATQYF
TRBV28	TRBJ1-6	few	NA	TGTGCCAGCACTGAAAGCCAGGGAAATTCACCCCTCCACTTT	CASTESQGNSPLHF
TRBV18	TRBJ1-3	NA	TRBD1	TGTGCCAGCTCACCAAACAGGGGATCGAGCTCTGGAAACACCATATATTTT	CASSPNRGSSSGNTIYF
TRBV30	TRBJ2-7	few	NA	TGTGCCTGGAAGAGGACAGATACCTACGAGCAGTACTTC	CAWKRTDTYEQYF
TRBV3-1	TRBJ2-1	NA	TRBD1	TGTGCCAGCAGCCCAAATACCGGGACAGGGGGCAATGAGCAGTTCTTC	CASSPNTGTGGNEQFF
TRBV12-3/TRBV12-4	TRBJ2-1	few	TRBD2	TGTGCCAGCAGTTTCGACGCCGGGACTAGCGGGTACAATGAGCAGTTCTTC	CASSFDAGTSGYNEQFF
TRBV12-3/TRBV12-4	TRBJ1-5	NA	TRBD1	TGTGCCAGCAGTCACGGGACAGGGATTCAGCCCCAGCATTTT	CASSHGTGIQPQHF
TRBV7-2	TRBJ1-4	few	TRBD1	TGTGCCAGCAGCTTTACAGGGGGAGAAAAACTGTTTTTT	CASSFTGGEKLFF
TRBV19	TRBJ2-2	few	NA	TGTGCCAGTAGTATGTCGGGGAACACCGGGGAGCTGTTTTTT	CASSMSGNTGELFF
TRBV7-2	TRBJ1-1	NA	NA	TGTGCCAGCAGCTCATTTACGGACACTGAAGCTTTCTTT	CASSSFTDTEAFF
TRBV6-5	TRBJ2-3	few	NA	TGTGCCAGCAGTTCCATTATCCCAAAGGCAGATACGCAGTATTTT	CASSSIIPKADTQYF
TRBV5-1	TRBJ1-5	NA	NA	TGCGCCAGCAGCTTTGAGGGAACCCAGCCCCAGCATTTT	CASSFEGTQPQHF
TRBV7-9	TRBJ1-1	NA	TRBD1	TGTGCCAGCAAGCCACAGGGGGCGAACACTGAAGCTTTCTTT	CASKPQGANTEAFF
TRBV4-3	TRBJ2-5	few	NA	TGCGCCAGCAGCCCCACCGGAACAGTGCGAGAGACCCAGTACTTC	CASSPTGTVRETQYF
TRBV5-1	TRBJ1-6	NA	NA	TGCGCCAGCAGCTTGGTAGGCCTTCCGAGGGCACCCCTCCACTTT	CASSLVGLPRAPLHF
TRBV6-2/TRBV6-3	TRBJ2-7	NA	NA	TGTGCCAGTTGTCAGGGTACCTACGAGCAGTACTTC	CASCQGTYEQYF
TRBV3-1	TRBJ2-1	NA	TRBD1	TGTGCCAGCAGCCCTACAGGGGCTGCTGAGCAGTTCTTC	CASSPTGAAEQFF
TRBV20-1	TRBJ1-2	few	NA	TGCAGTGCTAGAGTGGGGGGCTATGGCTACACCTTC	CSARVGGYGYTF
TRBV7-3	TRBJ2-7	NA	NA	TGTGCCAGCAGCTTTGGACCGGCTGAGGAGCAGTACTTC	CASSFGPAEEQYF
TRBV12-3/TRBV12-4	TRBJ2-2	few	TRBD2	TGTGCCAGCAGTCACCTAGCGGGGGGGCCCAGCGGGGAGCTGTTTTTT	CASSHLAGGPSGELFF
TRBV15	TRBJ2-3	few	TRBD1	TGTGCCACCACTCAACAGGGGGGAGCAGATACGCAGTATTTT	CATTQQGGADTQYF
TRBV7-3	TRBJ2-2	NA	NA	TGTGCCAGCAGCAAGTCGGGGACCGGGGAGCTGTTTTTT	CASSKSGTGELFF
TRBV24-1	TRBJ1-1	NA	NA	TGTGCCACCAGTGATTTGGACCCTTGGAACACTGAAGCTTTCTTT	CATSDLDPWNTEAFF
TRBV11-3	TRBJ2-2	NA	TRBD2	TGTGCCAGCAGCTTTCGTGGCGCGGGGGGGCCCGGGGAGCTGTTTTTT	CASSFRGAGGPGELFF
TRBV15	TRBJ2-3	few	NA	TGTGCCACCAGCAGAGATGTTCTGTCGGATACGCAGTATTTT	CATSRDVLSDTQYF
TRBV9	TRBJ2-1	NA	NA	TGTGCCAGCAGCGGTACGGGGTTTTATAACAATGAGCAGTTCTTC	CASSGTGFYNNEQFF
TRBV7-9	TRBJ1-5	few	NA	TGTGCCAGCAGCTTACTGGGGGGTCAGCCCCAGCATTTT	CASSLLGGQPQHF
TRBV12-3/TRBV12-4	TRBJ1-6	NA	NA	TGTGCCAGCAGTCGGGTAGGGTTTTCACCCCTCCACTTT	CASSRVGFSPLHF
TRBV4-3	TRBJ2-7	NA	NA	TGCGCCAGCAGCCAAGCCATGGACTACGAGCAGTACTTC	CASSQAMDYEQYF
TRBV6-1	TRBJ1-2	NA	NA	TGTGCCAGCAGTCGGGGGCCTTCCCAGCGGGGCTACACCTTC	CASSRGPSQRGYTF
TRBV7-9	TRBJ1-4	NA	NA	TGTGCCAGCAGCCCTTACCCCGAGGGCCCTAATGAAAAACTGTTTTTT	CASSPYPEGPNEKLFF
TRBV19	TRBJ2-1	few	NA	TGTGCCAGTACCCTCGGAGGTTGGGCCTACAATGAGCAGTTCTTC	CASTLGGWAYNEQFF
TRBV12-3/TRBV12-4	TRBJ1-2	NA	TRBD1	TGTGCCAGCTCGAAGGGGGCGGGTGGCTACACCTTC	CASSKGAGGYTF